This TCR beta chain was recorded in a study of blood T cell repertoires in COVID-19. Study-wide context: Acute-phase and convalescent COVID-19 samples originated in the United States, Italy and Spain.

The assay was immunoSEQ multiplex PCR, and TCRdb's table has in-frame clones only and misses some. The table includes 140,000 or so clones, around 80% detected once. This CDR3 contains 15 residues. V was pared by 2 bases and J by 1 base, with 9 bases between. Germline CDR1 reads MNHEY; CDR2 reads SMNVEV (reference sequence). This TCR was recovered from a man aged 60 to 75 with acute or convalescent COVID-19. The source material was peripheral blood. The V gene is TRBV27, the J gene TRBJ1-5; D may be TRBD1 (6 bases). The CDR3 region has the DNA TGTGCCAGCAGTTTACGGGGGGCAAGCAATCAGCCCCAGCATTTT. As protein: CASSLRGASNQPQHF.